Below are 24 T cell receptor beta chains sequenced from a single sample in a study of cytomegalovirus exposure and HLA in healthy donors (TCRdb year 2017). Library preparation employed the immunoSEQ multiplex PCR assay. A mixture of 60 forward primers for TCR Vbeta segments and 13 reverse primers for TCR Jbeta segments was used in the multiplex PCR. The clones in this table, taken by TCRdb from immuneACCESS, are in-frame only. Not every clone is retained; where verified, under half of the shortfall comes from an unresolved V gene, and the cause of the rest is unknown. Present in this sample are about 200,000 clones, 85% of which were seen just once. The top ten constitute 2.3% of the sample. Material for sequencing was PBMCs. Receptors originate from a woman in her 50s in good health and CMV-seronegative.

The rearrangement joins TRBV6-5 to TRBJ1-5; 8 nucleotides match TRBD1. Germline V gene data show CDR1 as MNHEY and CDR2 as SVGAGI. There are 14 residues in the CDR3. V lost 7 bases and J lost 8; bases outside the gene matches: 10. CDR3 sequence reads: CASTGRTGREPQHF. The DNA for the CDR3 is TGTGCCAGCACCGGTAGGACAGGGAGGGAGCCCCAGCATTTT.

The rearrangement joins TRBV7-6 to TRBJ1-4; 8 nucleotides agree with TRBD1. The CDR3 spans 14 residues. The V gene end was trimmed by 5 bases and the J gene end by 6 bases; junction bases not matched to a gene: 5. Germline CDR1 is SGHVS and CDR2 is FNYEAQ. The CDR3 is CASSPGQADEKLFF. The CDR3 bases are TGTGCCAGCAGCCCGGGACAGGCAGATGAAAAACTGTTTTTT.

Here the CDR3 reads CASSRVSYNEQFF. The CDR3 region has the DNA TGTGCCAGCAGCCGAGTTTCCTACAATGAGCAGTTCTTC. J is TRBJ2-1 and V is TRBV27, with D hard to call. The length of the CDR3 is 13 residues. Germline V gene lookup returns CDR1 MNHEY and CDR2 SMNVEV (reference sequence). Trimming cost V 6 bases and J 1 base, with 7 bases left between them.

The chain employs TRBV29-1 and TRBJ2-1, with 7 bases identical to TRBD2. Unmatched junction bases numbered 4, after V lost 6 bases and J lost 5 bases. The CDR3 sequence is 12 residues long. Germline lookup yields CDR1 SQVTM and CDR2 ANQGSEA. The CDR3 here is CSVGDYHNEQFF. DNA for the CDR3: TGCAGCGTAGGGGACTACCACAATGAGCAGTTCTTC.

The genes are TRBV4-3 and TRBJ2-7, with D perhaps TRBD1 (6 bases). CDR1 is LGHNA and CDR2 is YSLEER in the germline V gene. The V gene lost 1 base and the J gene lost 2 bases, with 12 bases spanning the gap. The CDR3 is 15 amino acids. CDR3 sequence (DNA): TGCGCCAGCAGCCAAGCGGTGACAGGAACCTACGAGCAGTACTTC. Amino acid sequence: CASSQAVTGTYEQYF.

This chain connects TRBV15 to TRBJ2-6; perhaps TRBD2 as D (6 bases). Germline V lookup: CDR1 LNHNV, CDR2 YYDKDF (reference sequence). This CDR3 is 18 amino acids long. V was cut by 3 bases and J by 0 bases, with 15 bases left in between. CDR3 coding DNA: TGTGCCACCAGCAGGCCACCGGGAGTCCCCTCTGGGGCCAACGTCCTGACTTTC. It specifies CATSRPPGVPSGANVLTF.

This rearrangement joins TRBV18 to TRBJ1-2, with D tentatively TRBD1 (6 bases). Germline CDR1 and CDR2: KGHSH and LQKENI. This CDR3 contains 16 residues. V lost 2 bases and J 4 bases, leaving 17 bases between the germline ends. CDR3 amino acids: CASSPATGFTFYGYTF. The CDR3 DNA sequence: TGTGCCAGCTCACCAGCTACAGGGTTCACGTTCTATGGCTACACCTTC.

The table lists this clone with a few counts. V is TRBV19 and J is TRBJ2-2; TRBD1 agrees at 7 bases. The CDR3 covers 15 residues. The germline V gene has CDR1 LNHDA and CDR2 SQIVND (reference sequence). J lost 4 bases, V lost 5 bases, and 7 bases had no gene match. CDR3 nucleotides: TGTGCCAGTAGTTTTGGACAGGCGGGCACCGGGGAGCTGTTTTTT. Its protein is CASSFGQAGTGELFF. The full variable domain, with the rest looked up from reference TRBV19 and TRBJ2-2, is DGGITQSPKYLFRKEGQNVTLSCEQNLNHDAMYWYRQDPGQGLRLIYYSQIVNDFQKGDIAEGYSVSREKKESFPLTVTSAQKNPTAFYLCASSFGQAGTGELFFGEGSRLTVL.

The chain employs TRBV30 and TRBJ2-5, with TRBD2 identical over 14 bases. The ends lost 3 bases at V and 4 bases at J; junction bases unmatched: 7. The germline gives CDR1 GTSNPN, CDR2 SVGIG (reference sequence). This CDR3 is built from 16 residues. The CDR3 region is CAWSPGLAGVLETQYF. The CDR3 region has the DNA TGTGCCTGGAGCCCGGGACTAGCGGGAGTCTTAGAGACCCAGTACTTC.

The table lists this clone with a count of one. The J gene is TRBJ2-1, the V gene TRBV5-1, with 12 bases aligning to TRBD2. Germline values: CDR1 SGHRS, CDR2 YFSETQ. CDR3 size: 15 residues. V lost 4 bases, J lost 9 bases, and 8 bases stayed unmatched. CDR3 sequence (DNA): TGCGCCAGCAGCCCGAGACTAGCGGGAGAGCTTGAGCAGTTCTTC. Translated, it gives CASSPRLAGELEQFF.

The chain recombines TRBV6-5 with TRBJ2-2, with TRBD1 as a possible D gene (5 bases). V lost 8 bases, J lost 1 base, and 11 bases lay in between. The CDR3 sequence is 14 residues long. Germline V gene data show CDR1 as MNHEY and CDR2 as SVGAGI. The CDR3 DNA is TGTGCCAGCCTCGGACAAATGAACACCGGGGAGCTGTTTTTT. It encodes CASLGQMNTGELFF.

This chain links TRBV6-6 with TRBJ1-6; 8 positions agree with TRBD1. This CDR3 region has 13 residues. CDR1 is MNHNY and CDR2 is SVGAGI in the germline V gene (reference sequence). V lost 7 bases, J lost 5 bases, and 1 base stayed unmatched. The chain's CDR3 is CASTDRDNSPLHF. DNA of the CDR3: TGTGCCAGCACGGACAGGGATAATTCACCCCTCCACTTT.

This chain links TRBV6-1 with TRBJ2-1; 8 nucleotides match TRBD1. This CDR3 has 16 residues. Germline CDR1 is MNHNS and CDR2 is SASEGT. V lost 1 base, J lost 4 bases, and 6 bases stayed unmatched. In DNA, the CDR3 is TGTGCCAGCAGTGAAGTTCCACAGGGGGAATACAATGAGCAGTTCTTC. Encoded protein: CASSEVPQGEYNEQFF.

The chain combines TRBV11-2 with TRBJ1-2, with D possibly matching TRBD1 (5 bases). The CDR3 covers 13 residues. Germline CDR1 is SGHAT and CDR2 is FQNNGV. Trimming removed 5 bases at V and 3 bases at J, with 10 bases between. The CDR3 DNA sequence: TGTGCCAGCAGCGTACAGGCTTACTATGGCTACACCTTC. It codes for CASSVQAYYGYTF.

V gene TRBV18 combines with J gene TRBJ2-3; 7 positions match TRBD2. The CDR3 runs to 13 residues. V was clipped by 3 bases and J by 6 bases; unmatched bases: 3. Germline lookup yields CDR1 KGHSH and CDR2 LQKENI. CDR3 in amino acids: CASSPPGRDTQYF. In DNA, the CDR3 is TGTGCCAGCTCACCCCCCGGGAGGGATACGCAGTATTTT.

The chain links TRBV18 to TRBJ2-7; 7 bases align to TRBD1. CDR1 KGHSH and CDR2 LQKENI come from the germline V gene. The CDR3 runs to 13 residues. The ends lost 6 bases at V and 3 bases at J; junction bases unmatched: 5. The CDR3 loop is CASSLRQGYEQYF. In nucleotides, the CDR3 is TGTGCCAGCTCCTTACGACAGGGCTACGAGCAGTACTTC.

The chain has TRBV6-5 and TRBJ2-1, with 7 bases lining up with TRBD1. CDR1 and CDR2 from the germline V gene are MNHEY and SVGAGI. J was trimmed by 4 bases and V by 6 bases; bases with no gene match: 3. The CDR3 has 13 residues. CDR3: CASSQDRYNEQFF. The CDR3, as DNA: TGTGCCAGCAGCCAGGACAGGTACAATGAGCAGTTCTTC.

This chain connects TRBV7-2 to TRBJ2-2, with D possibly TRBD2 on 5 matching bases. This CDR3 region has 19 residues. Trimming removed 1 base at V and 4 bases at J, with 22 bases between. Germline CDR1 is SGHTA and CDR2 is FQGNSA. CDR3 in DNA: TGTGCCAGCAGCTTAGGGTCGGCTGTTTTAGGACTCGGCACCGGGGAGCTGTTTTTT. Protein sequence: CASSLGSAVLGLGTGELFF.

The gene calls are TRBV7-2 and TRBJ2-2, with 10 nucleotides matching TRBD2. V shed 6 bases and J 1 base; nucleotides not matched to a gene: 8. Germline loops: CDR1 SGHTA, CDR2 FQGNSA. This CDR3 is built from 17 residues. The CDR3 loop is CASSSGLAVLNTGELFF. CDR3 bases: TGTGCCAGCAGTTCCGGACTAGCGGTTTTGAACACCGGGGAGCTGTTTTTT.

The chain carries TRBV7-6 and TRBJ2-3; tentatively, D is TRBD2 (6 bases). V lost 1 base and J lost 1, with 12 bases in between. Per germline, CDR1 SGHVS and CDR2 FNYEAQ. The CDR3 consists of 16 residues. CDR3 in amino acids: CASSLGGGVGTDTQYF. DNA of the CDR3: TGTGCCAGCAGCTTAGGAGGCGGGGTGGGCACAGATACGCAGTATTTT.

The chain has TRBV28 and TRBJ2-3; 7 nucleotides align to TRBD2. The V and J ends lost 4 bases and 14 bases, in that order; junction bases with no gene match: 9. Germline V gene sequence: CDR1 MDHEN, CDR2 SYDVKM. CDR3 size: 12 residues. This chain's CDR3 is CASSSMAGVVYF. The CDR3 nucleotides are TGTGCCAGCAGTTCAATGGCGGGAGTGGTGTATTTT.

The V call is TRBV30, the J call TRBJ1-4; possible D gene TRBD1, 5 bases. Germline-derived CDR1 and CDR2 are GTSNPN and SVGIG (reference sequence). The length of the CDR3 is 14 residues. Trimming stripped 3 bases from V and 4 bases from J, with 12 bases between. The CDR3 region has the DNA TGTGCCTGGAGAACCCAGGGTAGTAATGAAAAACTGTTTTTT. Encoded protein: CAWRTQGSNEKLFF.

The rearrangement uses TRBV5-5 and TRBJ2-1; D not resolved. Trimming removed 4 bases at V and 7 bases at J, with 15 bases between. The CDR3 is 14 residues long. Germline lookup yields CDR1 SGHKS and CDR2 YYEKEE (reference sequence). In nucleotides, the CDR3 is TGTGCCAGCAGCCCCCTGACCGTCGGGAATGAGCAGTTCTTC. As protein: CASSPLTVGNEQFF.

Only one count was recorded for this clone. V and J are TRBV27 and TRBJ1-2; TRBD1 matches at 8 bases. Germline-derived CDR1 and CDR2 are MNHEY and SMNVEV (reference sequence). The V gene end was trimmed by 3 bases and the J gene end by 8 bases; junction bases not matched to a gene: 17. The CDR3 runs 17 residues. The CDR3 region has the DNA TGTGCCAGCAGTTTTCTCCGGGACAGGACTACCCTCGGGGGCTACACCTTC. Amino acid sequence: CASSFLRDRTTLGGYTF.